These T cell receptor beta chains were read from a single sample in a study of cytomegalovirus exposure and HLA in healthy donors. The repertoire was sequenced with immunoSEQ multiplex PCR; TCRdb's copy has only in-frame clones and lacks some. The sample's table shows about 50,000 clones. The sequenced sample was PBMCs. All receptors derive from a woman between 18 and 29 years old in good health and CMV-seronegative. Each CDR3 is given with its conserved first and last residue. A D gene is named only where the DNA matches it firmly.

j_call v_call d_call cdr3_aa cdr3_nt
TRBJ2-7 TRBV18 TRBD1 CASSPGTGAYEQYF TGTGCCAGCTCACCAGGGACAGGGGCCTACGAGCAGTACTTC
TRBJ2-3 TRBV29-1 TRBD1 CSTRQGPDKQYF TGCAGCACTCGACAGGGCCCAGATAAGCAGTATTTT
TRBJ2-3 TRBV5-1 TRBD2 CASSSGFSLSSGLTDTQYF TGCGCCAGCAGCTCAGGGTTCAGCCTTTCTAGCGGTCTCACAGATACGCAGTATTTT
TRBJ1-1 TRBV11-2 . CASSSYTEGTEAFF TGTGCCAGCAGCTCATATACAGAAGGCACTGAAGCTTTCTTT
TRBJ2-1 TRBV28 TRBD2 CASSLSGTILYEQFF TGTGCCAGCAGTTTGAGCGGGACGATACTCTATGAGCAGTTCTTC
TRBJ2-5 TRBV5-1 . CASSVPGFQETQYF TGCGCCAGCAGCGTTCCAGGATTTCAAGAGACCCAGTACTTC
TRBJ2-5 TRBV25-1 . CASSEFRGGYQENQYF TGTGCCAGCAGTGAATTCAGGGGCGGGTACCAAGAGAACCAGTACTTC
TRBJ1-1 TRBV28 . CATRQDPNTEAFF TGTGCCACCAGACAGGATCCGAACACTGAAGCTTTCTTT
TRBJ2-3 TRBV4-2 TRBD2 CASSQEPSGGGRSDTQYF TGTGCCAGCAGCCAAGAACCTAGCGGGGGGGGAAGGTCAGATACGCAGTATTTT
TRBJ1-6 TRBV13 TRBD1 CASSLGPGQGRNSPLHF TGTGCCAGCAGCTTAGGCCCCGGACAGGGAAGGAATTCACCCCTCCACTTT
TRBJ1-2 TRBV28 . CASRTWYGYTF TGTGCCAGCAGAACTTGGTATGGCTACACCTTC
TRBJ2-7 TRBV6-1 TRBD1 CASSEGWTGIYEQYF TGTGCCAGCAGTGAAGGTTGGACAGGGATCTACGAGCAGTACTTC
TRBJ2-7 TRBV10-3 TRBD1 CAISGLDRGFYEQYF TGTGCCATCAGCGGCCTCGACAGGGGGTTCTACGAGCAGTACTTC
TRBJ2-7 TRBV4-2 . CASSSLADEQYF TGTGCCAGCAGCTCCCTTGCGGACGAGCAGTACTTC